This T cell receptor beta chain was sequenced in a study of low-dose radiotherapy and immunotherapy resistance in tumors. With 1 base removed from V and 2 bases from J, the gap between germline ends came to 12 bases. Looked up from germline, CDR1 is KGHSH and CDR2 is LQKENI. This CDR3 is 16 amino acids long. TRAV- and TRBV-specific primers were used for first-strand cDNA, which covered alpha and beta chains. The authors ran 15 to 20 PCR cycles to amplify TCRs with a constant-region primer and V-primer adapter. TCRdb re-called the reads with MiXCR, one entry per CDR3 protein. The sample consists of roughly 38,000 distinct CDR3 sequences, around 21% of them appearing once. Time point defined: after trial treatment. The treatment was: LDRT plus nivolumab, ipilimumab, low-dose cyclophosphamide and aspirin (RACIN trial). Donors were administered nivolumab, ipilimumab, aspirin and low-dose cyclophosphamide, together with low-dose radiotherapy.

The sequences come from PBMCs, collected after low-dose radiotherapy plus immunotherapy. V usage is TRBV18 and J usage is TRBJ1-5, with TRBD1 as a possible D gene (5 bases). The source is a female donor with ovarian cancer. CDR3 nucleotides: TGTGCCAGCTCACCACTGGGGGGGTGGGGCAATCAGCCCCAGCATTTT. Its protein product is CASSPLGGWGNQPQHF.